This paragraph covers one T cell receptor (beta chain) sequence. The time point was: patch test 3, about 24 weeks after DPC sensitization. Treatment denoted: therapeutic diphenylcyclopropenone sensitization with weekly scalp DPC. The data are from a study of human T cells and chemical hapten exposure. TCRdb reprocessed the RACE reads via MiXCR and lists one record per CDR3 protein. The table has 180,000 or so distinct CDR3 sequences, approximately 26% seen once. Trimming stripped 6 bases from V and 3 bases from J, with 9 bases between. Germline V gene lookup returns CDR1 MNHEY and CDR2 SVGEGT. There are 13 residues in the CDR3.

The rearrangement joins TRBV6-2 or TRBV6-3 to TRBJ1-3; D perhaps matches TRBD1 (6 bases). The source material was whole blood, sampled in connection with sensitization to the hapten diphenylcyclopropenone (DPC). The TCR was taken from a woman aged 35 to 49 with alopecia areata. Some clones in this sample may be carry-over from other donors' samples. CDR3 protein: CASRGANGNTIYF. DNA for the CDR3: TGTGCCAGCAGGGGGGCGAATGGAAACACCATATATTTT.